These 15 T cell receptor beta chains share one sample of origin, sequenced in a study of tissue T cells after allogeneic stem cell transplantation. Some clones are missing from TCRdb's copy, which holds only in-frame ones; the method was immunoSEQ multiplex PCR. The top ten hold 0.55% of the sample, which has tens of thousands of clones, roughly 73% seen once. Material: sorted cells pooled from one or two spleens. These receptors were collected from a pool of C57BL/6 mice in good health.

Details on this clone: Gene names refer to mouse genes. With the read ending 1 residue before the CDR3 end, the germline J gene is used to fill in that end. The rearrangement uses TRBV26 and TRBJ1-1; D remains ambiguous. The CDR3 runs 13 residues. CDR1 and CDR2 (germline): KGHPV, FQNQEV (reference sequence). V lost 0 bases, J lost 4 bases, and 6 bases lay in between. The CDR3 loop is CASSLSRVTEVFF. Partial CDR3 DNA: TGTGCCAGCAGTCTGTCGAGGGTCACAGAAGTCTTC.

With respect to this clone: Gene names and germline refer to mouse. Read data end 1 residue before the CDR3 end; the end is taken from the germline J gene. The chain employs TRBV31 and TRBJ2-5; TRBD1 matches at 8 bases. The V gene end was trimmed by 3 bases and the J gene end by 0 bases; junction bases not matched to a gene: 2. The CDR3 is 14 residues long. Germline V gives CDR1 GKSSPN, CDR2 SITVG. The CDR3 DNA, read in part, is TGTGCCTGGAGCCGACAGGGGAACCAAGACACCCAGTAC. Residues: CAWSRQGNQDTQY. The whole CDR3 sequence is CAWSRQGNQDTQYF. Filled out from reference TRBV31 and TRBJ2-5, the complete variable domain reads AQTIHQWPVAEIKAVGSPLSLGCTIKGKSSPNLYWYWQATGGTLQQLFYSITVGQVESVVQLNLSASRPKDDQFILSTEKLLLSHSGFYLCAWSRQGNQDTQYFGPGTRLLVL.

Comment on this clone: Any gene name here is a mouse gene name. The read is 1 residue too short to cover the CDR3 end, so that end is filled in from the germline J gene. V and J are TRBV4 and TRBJ2-4; 8 bases line up with TRBD2. Germline trimming cut 5 bases from V and 1 base from J; bases unmatched to any gene: 2. This CDR3 has 14 residues. Germline CDR1 reads LGHDT; CDR2 reads YNNKQL (reference sequence). CDR3 sequence: CASSPGLGQNTLYF. CDR3 DNA (partial): TGTGCCAGCAGCCCGGGACTGGGTCAAAACACCTTGTAC.

Turning to this clone: The gene names given are mouse names. The CDR3 loop is CASSLSLNQNTLYF. CDR3 DNA (partial): TGTGCCAGCAGTCTGTCTCTCAATCAAAACACCTTGTAC. The rearrangement links TRBV26 to TRBJ2-4; D is ambiguous. The CDR3 end is not reached by the read, which stops 1 residue before it; the germline J gene fills it in. This CDR3 has 14 amino acids. V dropped 0 bases and J dropped 2 bases, with 6 bases sitting between them. CDR1 and CDR2 from the germline V gene are KGHPV and FQNQEV (reference sequence). Full variable domain (outside the CDR3, taken from reference TRBV26 and TRBJ2-4): NSKVIQTPRYLVKGQGQKAKMRCIPEKGHPVVFWYQQNKNNEFKFLINFQNQEVLQQIDMTEKRFSAECPSNSPCSLEIQSSEAGDSALYLCASSLSLNQNTLYFGAGTRLSVL.

Regarding this clone: Genes and germline are mouse. Incomplete CDR3 DNA: TGTGGTGCTAGGGCCTCGACAAACTCAAACACAGAAGTCTTC. Translation: CGARASTNSNTEVF. The CDR3 in its entirety is CGARASTNSNTEVFF. The rearrangement joins TRBV20 to TRBJ1-1, with D uncertain. The CDR3 is cut off 1 residue early in the read; its end comes from the germline J gene. Per the germline V gene, CDR1 is GFQATS and CDR2 is STVNSAI. Trimming took 1 base from V and 0 from J, leaving 12 bases between them. This CDR3 region has 15 residues.

Note on this clone: The listed genes are named as in mouse. The read stops 1 residue short of the end of the CDR3; the missing end is completed from the germline J gene. The V and J genes are TRBV1 and TRBJ1-4; D uncertain. There are 14 residues in the CDR3. V was pared by 4 bases and J by 1 base, with 7 bases between. Germline CDR1 reads NSQYPW; CDR2 reads LRSPGD (reference sequence). Partial CDR3 DNA: TGCACCTGCAGTGACAAAACTTCCAACGAAAGATTATTT. Translating it yields CTCSDKTSNERLF. The full CDR3 protein is CTCSDKTSNERLFF.

About this clone: Here the gene names and germline are mouse. The CDR3 end falls 1 residue outside the read, so it is completed with the germline J gene. The chain combines TRBV20 with TRBJ2-5; TRBD2 aligns across 7 bases. The CDR3 runs 15 residues. With 0 bases clipped from V and 0 bases from J, the junction kept 3 bases outside the gene matches. Germline values: CDR1 GFQATS, CDR2 STVNSAI. The CDR3 loop reads CGARELGTNQDTQYF. The CDR3 bases that were read are TGTGGTGCTAGGGAACTGGGGACTAACCAAGACACCCAGTAC. Full variable domain (remainder filled in from reference TRBV20 and TRBJ2-5): GALVYQYPRRTICKSGTSMRMECQAVGFQATSVAWYRQSPQKTFELIALSTVNSAIKYEQNFTQEKFPISHPNLSFSSMTVLNAYLEDRGLYLCGARELGTNQDTQYFGPGTRLLVL.

Of note for this clone: The genes and germline here are from mouse. The read ends 1 residue shy of where the CDR3 ends; the end is completed using the germline J gene. The J gene is TRBJ2-4, the V gene TRBV15; no reliable D call. Germline CDR1 and CDR2: SGHND and FRSKSL. The CDR3 runs to 13 residues. Trimming removed 4 bases from V and 0 bases from J, with 5 bases in between. The sequenced part of the CDR3 DNA is TGTGCCAGCAGTTCTCAAAGTCAAAACACCTTGTAC. This translates into CASSSQSQNTLY. The full CDR3 protein reads CASSSQSQNTLYF.

There are a few counts of this clone. Genes and germline are mouse. The DNA ends 1 residue before the CDR3 does, and the rest of the CDR3 is filled in from the germline J gene. The chain recombines TRBV13-2 with TRBJ1-1, with D hard to call. The V end lost 6 bases, the J end lost 0 bases, and 9 bases lay between the germline ends. This CDR3 is built from 13 residues. CDR1 and CDR2 from the germline V gene are NNHNN and SYGAGS (reference sequence). CDR3 residues: CASAPLANTEVFF. The DNA read from the CDR3 is TGTGCCAGCGCCCCCCTTGCAAACACAGAAGTCTTC.

This clone was seen more than once but under ten times. Gene names are mouse gene names. The read ends 1 residue before the CDR3 terminus; that terminus is restored from the germline J gene. The chain employs TRBV14 and TRBJ2-1, with a tentative D call TRBD1 (6 bases). Trimming stripped 0 bases from V and 7 bases from J, with 11 bases between. The CDR3 spans 14 residues. Germline CDR1 reads SGHDT; CDR2 reads FRDEAV. Incomplete CDR3 DNA: TGTGCCAGCAGTTTCTTTCCAGGGGAAGCTGAGCAGTTC. Encoded protein: CASSFFPGEAEQF. Given in full, the CDR3 is CASSFFPGEAEQFF.

To note about this clone: The germline and genes are mouse ones. Read data end 1 residue before the CDR3 end; the end is taken from the germline J gene. The chain employs TRBV26 and TRBJ2-4, with D uncertain. V dropped 4 bases and J dropped 0 bases, with 5 bases sitting between them. Per the germline V gene, CDR1 is KGHPV and CDR2 is FQNQEV (reference sequence). The CDR3 totals 13 residues. Incomplete CDR3 DNA: TGTGCCAGCAGTCCCCGTAGTCAAAACACCTTGTAC. Encoded protein: CASSPRSQNTLY. The CDR3, in full, reads CASSPRSQNTLYF.

Regarding this clone: The genes are named according to mouse. The sequenced fragment ends 1 residue before the CDR3 boundary, so the rest is inferred from the germline J gene. This chain links TRBV4 with TRBJ2-7, with D possibly matching TRBD1 (6 bases). Trimming left V 5 bases short and J 2 bases short, with 10 bases between. The length of the CDR3 is 13 residues. Germline V gene sequence: CDR1 LGHDT, CDR2 YNNKQL (reference sequence). CDR3 DNA, as far as it was read: TGTGCCAGCAGCCCCCGGACAGCCTATGAACAGTAC. As protein: CASSPRTAYEQY. The whole CDR3 protein reads CASSPRTAYEQYF.

About this clone itself: All gene names here are mouse names. The DNA ends 1 residue before the CDR3 does, and the rest of the CDR3 is filled in from the germline J gene. The rearrangement joins TRBV5 to TRBJ2-7; 9 positions match TRBD2. The CDR3 is made up of 16 amino acids. The germline gives CDR1 LGHNA, CDR2 YNLKQL (reference sequence). V dropped 0 bases and J dropped 0; count of bases not matched to a gene: 3. CDR3 region: CASSQDDWGSSYEQYF. The CDR3 DNA, read in part, is TGTGCCAGCAGCCAAGATGACTGGGGGTCCTCCTATGAACAGTAC.

Only a few counts were recorded for this clone. Genes here carry mouse names. Read sequence stops 1 residue before the CDR3 end, and the germline J gene provides the missing end. The chain has TRBV3 and TRBJ1-2, with 9 bases that match TRBD1. V gave up 3 bases and J gave up 0 bases; unmatched junction bases: 2. Germline V gives CDR1 SNHLY, CDR2 FYNGKV (reference sequence). The CDR3 is made up of 15 amino acids. CDR3 DNA, as far as it was read: TGTGCCAGCAGCTTGACAGGGGGGGCAAACTCCGACTACACC. This gives the protein CASSLTGGANSDYT. The entire CDR3 is CASSLTGGANSDYTF.

As for this clone: Any gene name here is a mouse gene name. The sequenced fragment ends 1 residue before the CDR3 boundary, so the rest is inferred from the germline J gene. The chain combines TRBV2 with TRBJ1-3; D not certain. Trimming pared 1 base from V and 3 bases from J, leaving 7 bases between. The CDR3 has 14 amino acids. Looked up from germline, CDR1 is LGHNA and CDR2 is YSYQKL. The CDR3 DNA, read in part, is TGTGCCAGCAGCCAAGCGGGGAGTGGAAATACGCTCTAT. Translating it yields CASSQAGSGNTLY. The whole CDR3 region reads CASSQAGSGNTLYF.